This entry is about one T cell receptor beta chain. Its specificity is unknown. CDR1 and CDR2 from the germline V gene are MNHEY and SMNVEV (reference sequence). Trimming cost V 4 bases and J 8 bases; bases outside gene matches: 3. This CDR3 contains 13 residues. The primer mix had 60 Vbeta and 13 Jbeta primers. The method was immunoSEQ multiplex PCR; TCRdb's version includes in-frame clones alone and lacks a portion of them. The table has 150,000 to 200,000 clones, 65% to 80% seen once. This entry belongs to a study of cytomegalovirus exposure and HLA in healthy donors. About the research overall: An earlier analysis identified 117 million unique TCR beta sequences in approximately 170 million T cells. Study outcomes and limitations: The classifier reportedly diagnosed cytomegalovirus status with high sensitivity and specificity. V- and J-gene trimming of TCR beta was linked (in a later analysis) to a missense DCLRE1C variant.

The sequence was obtained from a woman in her 40s in good health and CMV-seronegative. Sequencing was performed on PBMCs. The chain uses TRBV27 and TRBJ1-4; TRBD1 agrees at 8 bases. CDR3 amino acids: CASSSGTGEKLFF. CDR3 DNA: TGTGCCAGCAGTTCAGGGACAGGCGAAAAACTGTTTTTT.